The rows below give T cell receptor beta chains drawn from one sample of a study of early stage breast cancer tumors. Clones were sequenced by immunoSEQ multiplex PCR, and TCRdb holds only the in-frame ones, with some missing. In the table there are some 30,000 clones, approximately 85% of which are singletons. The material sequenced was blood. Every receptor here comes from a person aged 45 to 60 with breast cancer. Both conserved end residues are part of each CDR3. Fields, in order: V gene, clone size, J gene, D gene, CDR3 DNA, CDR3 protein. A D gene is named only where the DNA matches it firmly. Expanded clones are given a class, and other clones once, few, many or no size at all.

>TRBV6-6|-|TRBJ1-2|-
TGTGCCAGCAGTGACCAGACAGAAGTGAACTATGGCTACACCTTC
CASSDQTEVNYGYTF
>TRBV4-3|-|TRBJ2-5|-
TGCGCCAGCAGCCAAGAAAGACCGACCGAGACCCAGTACTTC
CASSQERPTETQYF
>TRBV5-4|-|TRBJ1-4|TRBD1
TGTGCCAGCCAAGGACAGGGCAGGGACGAAAAACTGTTTTTT
CASQGQGRDEKLFF
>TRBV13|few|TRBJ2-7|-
TGTGCCAGCAGCTCCGGCATTTCCTACGAGCAGTACTTC
CASSSGISYEQYF
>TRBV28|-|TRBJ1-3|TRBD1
TGTGCCAGCAGTCCCTGGACAGGGAGAGTAGACACCATATATTTT
CASSPWTGRVDTIYF
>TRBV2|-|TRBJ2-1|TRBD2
TGTGCCAGCAGTGAGGGGCTAGCGGGGGGCGAGGTTAACAATGAGCAGTTCTTC
CASSEGLAGGEVNNEQFF
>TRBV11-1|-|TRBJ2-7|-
TGTGCCAGCAGCTTACTACCGTACGAGCAGTACTTC
CASSLLPYEQYF
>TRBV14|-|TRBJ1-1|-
TGTGCCAGCAGCCAAGTCTCGTCGGGGGTTTCGATGAACACTGAAGCTTTCTTT
CASSQVSSGVSMNTEAFF
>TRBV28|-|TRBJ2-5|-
TGTGCCAGCAGGCGCGGGCGGACAGAGACCCAGTACTTC
CASRRGRTETQYF
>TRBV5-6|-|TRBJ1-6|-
TGTGCCAGCAACAGGGACTATAATTCACCCCTCCACTTT
CASNRDYNSPLHF
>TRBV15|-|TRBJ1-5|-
TGTGCCACCAGCAGAGGGCCCAATCAGCCCCAGCATTTT
CATSRGPNQPQHF
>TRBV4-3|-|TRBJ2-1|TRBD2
TGCGCCAGCAGCGACAGGACTAGCGGGAGGGTGGAGCAGTTCTTC
CASSDRTSGRVEQFF
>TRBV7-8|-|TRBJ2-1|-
TGTGCCAGCAGCTTAGAATTCGCGAGCTCCTACAATGAGCAGTTCTTC
CASSLEFASSYNEQFF
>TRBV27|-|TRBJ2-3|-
TGTGCCAGCAGCTCCGGGCTAGCGCCTGGGGGGACAGATACGCAGTATTTT
CASSSGLAPGGTDTQYF
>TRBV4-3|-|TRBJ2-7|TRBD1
TGCGCCAGCAGCCAGCAACAGGGGGCGCCCTACGAGCAGTACTTC
CASSQQQGAPYEQYF
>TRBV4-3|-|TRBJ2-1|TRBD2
TGCGCCAGCAGCCAAGCCCTAGCGGGAGGCCGAAGCTCCTACAATGAGCAGTTCTTC
CASSQALAGGRSSYNEQFF
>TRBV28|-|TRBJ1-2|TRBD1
TGTGCCAGCAGGACGGACAGGGCGGGCGGCTACACCTTC
CASRTDRAGGYTF
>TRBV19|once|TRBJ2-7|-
TGTGCCAGTAAGGAGCTCAGCTCCTACGAGCAGTACTTC
CASKELSSYEQYF
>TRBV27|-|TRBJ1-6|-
TGTGCCACCATGGGACTGGTAAATTCACCCCTCCACTTT
CATMGLVNSPLHF
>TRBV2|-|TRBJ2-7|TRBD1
TGTGCCAGCAGTGGCCCTCAACAGGGGGCGTACGAGCAGTACTTC
CASSGPQQGAYEQYF
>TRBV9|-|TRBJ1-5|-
TGTGCCAGCAGCGTGGCAGGGAATCAGCCCCAGCATTTT
CASSVAGNQPQHF
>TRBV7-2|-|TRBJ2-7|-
TGTGCCAGCAGCCCCGCGGGCCGGGCGGATCAGCAGTACTTC
CASSPAGRADQQYF
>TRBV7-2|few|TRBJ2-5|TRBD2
TGTGCCAGCAGCTCCGACCTAGGGACTAGCGACCAAGAGACCCAGTACTTC
CASSSDLGTSDQETQYF